These 30 T cell receptor beta chains came from one sample sequenced in a study of response to subunit inactivated influenza vaccine. Each CDR3 protein is one row after TCRdb ran MiXCR on the RT-PCR reads. Altogether about 520,000 distinct CDR3 sequences are present, approximately 7.3% being singletons, with the ten largest covering around 12%. The sequences come from PBMCs from blood, collected around 25 months after vaccination. These receptors were taken from a man in his fifties or sixties who received an inactivated influenza vaccine.

This sequence joins TRBV12-3 or TRBV12-4 and TRBJ1-5, with a tentative D call TRBD1 (5 bases). The CDR3 consists of 15 residues. Trimming left V 0 bases short and J 1 base short, with 7 bases between. The CDR3 here is CASSLAAGSNQPQHF. Written as DNA, the CDR3 is TGTGCCAGCAGTTTAGCGGCAGGGAGCAATCAGCCCCAGCATTTT.

This clonotype showed up many times. V and J are TRBV7-9 and TRBJ2-6; D unresolved. V lost 10 bases and J 0 bases, leaving 7 bases between the germline ends. The length of the CDR3 is 13 residues. Germline V lookup: CDR1 SEHNR, CDR2 FQNEAQ (reference sequence). The CDR3 DNA reads as TGTGCCATGTCAGGCTCTGGGGCCAACGTCCTGACTTTC. Protein: CAMSGSGANVLTF.

This clonotype was picked up many times. V gene TRBV29-1 combines with J gene TRBJ2-2; tentatively, D is TRBD1 (5 bases). The germline V gene encodes CDR1 SQVTM and CDR2 ANQGSEA. V lost 0 bases and J 2 bases, leaving 13 bases between the germline ends. The CDR3 sequence is 16 residues long. The CDR3 region is CSVEEVRRGNTGELFF. CDR3 DNA: TGCAGCGTTGAAGAAGTACGAAGGGGTAACACCGGGGAGCTGTTTTTT.

This clonotype has ten or more counts. The chain recombines TRBV4-2 with TRBJ2-1, with D hard to call. Between the trimmed V and J ends, which lost 5 bases and 9 bases, there was a span of 11 bases. CDR1 is LGHNA and CDR2 is YNFKEQ in the germline V gene. The CDR3 runs to 12 residues. CDR3 sequence (DNA): TGTGCCAGCAGCGGGCCTGGTGGTGAGCAGTTCTTC. This gives the protein CASSGPGGEQFF.

This clonotype has more than one count but fewer than ten. The chain employs TRBV6-5 and TRBJ2-7; D is perhaps TRBD2 (6 bases). The V end was cut by 0 bases, the J end by 5 bases, with 14 bases between. The CDR3 has 15 amino acids. Germline V lookup: CDR1 MNHEY, CDR2 SVGAGI. CDR3: CASSYSPAGVDEQYF. CDR3 coding DNA: TGTGCCAGCAGTTACTCGCCAGCGGGCGTCGACGAGCAGTACTTC.

The chain employs TRBV3-1 and TRBJ1-2; D remains unclear. Trimming pared 5 bases from V and 8 bases from J, leaving 15 bases between. The CDR3 sequence is 13 residues long. From germline, CDR1 is LGHDT and CDR2 YNNKEL (reference sequence). CDR3: CASSSQTSAGYTF. CDR3 nucleotides: TGTGCCAGCAGCTCACAAACTTCAGCAGGCTACACCTTC. The full variable domain, completed using reference TRBV3-1 and TRBJ1-2, is DTAVSQTPKYLVTQMGNDKSIKCEQNLGHDTMYWYKQDSKKFLKIMFSYNNKELIINETVPNRFSPKSPDKAHLNLHINSLELGDSAVYFCASSSQTSAGYTFGSGTRLTVV.

In this sample, this clonotype turned up a few times. V is TRBV4-1 and J is TRBJ2-3; D may be TRBD2 (6 bases). V lost 3 bases to trimming and J lost 6 bases, with 16 bases between them. This CDR3 has 15 residues. The germline gives CDR1 MGHRA, CDR2 YSYEKL. The DNA for the CDR3 is TGCGCCAGCAGCCACCGGGAGATGAGAAAGGATACGCAGTATTTT. As protein: CASSHREMRKDTQYF.

The chain has TRBV7-9 and TRBJ1-2; D call uncertain. The CDR3 totals 12 residues. Germline V gives CDR1 SEHNR, CDR2 FQNEAQ (reference sequence). V shed 1 base and J shed 8 bases, with 8 bases lying between them. The DNA of the CDR3 is TGTGCCAGCAGCTTAGATCTCAAAGGCTACACCTTC. This codes for CASSLDLKGYTF.

The chain joins TRBV5-1 to TRBJ2-5; possibly TRBD2 for D (6 bases). The V end lost 1 base, the J end lost 1 base, and 11 bases lay between the germline ends. CDR1 is SGHRS and CDR2 is YFSETQ in the germline V gene. The CDR3 extends over 15 amino acids. CDR3 bases: TGCGCCAGCAGCTTGTGGAGGGGCCCCCAAGAGACCCAGTACTTC. Translating it yields CASSLWRGPQETQYF.

Here the CDR3 reads CASSPPLSSYEQYF. For the CDR3, the DNA is TGTGCCAGCAGCCCCCCCTTAAGCTCCTACGAGCAGTACTTC. The chain recombines TRBV7-2 with TRBJ2-7; D gene unclear. V dropped 5 bases and J dropped 0 bases, with 11 bases sitting between them. Germline V gene sequence: CDR1 SGHTA, CDR2 FQGNSA. CDR3 length: 14 amino acids. The variable domain in full, with the rest retrieved from reference TRBV7-2 and TRBJ2-7, is GAGVSQSPSNKVTEKGKDVELRCDPISGHTALYWYRQSLGQGLEFLIYFQGNSAPDKSGLPSDRFSAERTGGSVSTLTIQRTQQEDSAVYLCASSPPLSSYEQYFGPGTRLTVT.

This rearrangement joins TRBV7-9 to TRBJ2-1, with unresolved D. V lost 5 bases and J lost 15, with 26 bases in between. The CDR3 is 15 residues long. Germline assignment: CDR1 SEHNR and CDR2 FQNEAQ (reference sequence). The CDR3 nucleotides read TGTGCCAGCAGCCCCTCGGGTGGTGACCAATCGGCGGTGTTCTTC. This encodes CASSPSGGDQSAVFF.

This clonotype was seen repeatedly, ten times or more. This sequence joins TRBV7-8 and TRBJ2-3; D not certain. CDR3 length: 15 amino acids. Germline V gene sequence: CDR1 SGHVS, CDR2 FQNEAQ. V was clipped by 5 bases and J by 0 bases, with 12 bases between them. CDR3 nucleotides: TGTGCCAGCAGCCCATACACCCACAGCACAGATACGCAGTATTTT. Encoded protein: CASSPYTHSTDTQYF.

This clonotype turned up a few times. The chain combines TRBV4-1 with TRBJ2-2, with D uncertain. V shed 7 bases and J shed 2 bases, with 14 bases lying between them. CDR1 and CDR2 (germline): MGHRA, YSYEKL. This CDR3 has 15 amino acids. This CDR3 is CASNLLGLNTGELFF. CDR3 coding DNA: TGCGCCAGCAACCTACTGGGATTAAACACCGGGGAGCTGTTTTTT.

This clonotype appeared many times. This chain uses TRBV29-1 with TRBJ2-5; TRBD1 aligns across 7 bases. The CDR3 contains 12 residues. Germline CDR1 reads SQVTM; CDR2 reads ANQGSEA. After removal of 4 bases from V and 5 bases from J, the junction contained 4 bases not matched to a gene. CDR3 in amino acids: CSVGGTVETQYF. The CDR3 bases are TGCAGCGTTGGGGGGACAGTGGAGACCCAGTACTTC.

Ten or more counts support this clonotype. The gene calls are TRBV20-1 and TRBJ2-3; D remains unclear. The CDR3 is 17 amino acids. Trimming removed 6 bases from V and 0 bases from J, with 22 bases in between. Germline V gene lookup returns CDR1 DFQATT and CDR2 SNEGSKA (reference sequence). The CDR3, as DNA: TGCAGTGCCCCCCCGATCCCCGGGCGAGCTAGCACAGATACGCAGTATTTT. This codes for CSAPPIPGRASTDTQYF.

This clonotype was picked up a small number of times. The chain uses TRBV6-2 or TRBV6-3 and TRBJ2-5, with D tentatively TRBD2 (5 bases). The germline V gene encodes CDR1 MNHEY and CDR2 SVGEGT. The CDR3 extends over 15 amino acids. The V end was cut by 2 bases, the J end by 1 base, with 11 bases between. In nucleotides, the CDR3 is TGTGCCAGCAGTTACCTGGAGGCCTTCCAAGAGACCCAGTACTTC. It is translated as CASSYLEAFQETQYF.

There are many counts of this clonotype. This sequence joins TRBV12-3 or TRBV12-4 and TRBJ1-1, with D unresolved. The CDR3 extends over 14 amino acids. V was pared by 8 bases and J by 8 bases, with 21 bases between. The CDR3 bases are TGTGCCAGCGGCCCACCTGGCCGGCAGTCCGAAGCTTTCTTT. This translates into CASGPPGRQSEAFF.

In this sample, this clonotype turned up a few times. The chain combines TRBV3-1 with TRBJ2-7, with 11 bases identical to TRBD1. Looked up from germline, CDR1 is LGHDT and CDR2 is YNNKEL (reference sequence). V gave up 4 bases and J gave up 3 bases; unmatched junction bases: 11. The CDR3 totals 17 residues. In nucleotides, the CDR3 is TGTGCCAGCAGCCTTAAACCTGGACAGGGGGCTTTCTACGAGCAGTACTTC. It is translated as CASSLKPGQGAFYEQYF.

This clonotype was detected many times. The gene calls are TRBV9 and TRBJ2-1; weak D call: TRBD2 (6 bases). CDR3 length: 14 residues. CDR1 SGDLS and CDR2 YYNGEE come from the germline V gene. The V end was cut by 1 base, the J end by 7 bases, with 12 bases between. The CDR3 is CASSVSDGGNEQFF. The CDR3 region has the DNA TGTGCCAGCAGCGTATCGGATGGGGGGAATGAGCAGTTCTTC.

A few counts support this clonotype. V gene TRBV4-1 combines with J gene TRBJ2-5, with D possibly TRBD2 on 5 matching bases. V lost 3 bases, J lost 2 bases, and 22 bases lay in between. CDR1 and CDR2 (germline): MGHRA, YSYEKL. CDR3 length: 18 residues. The CDR3 loop is CASSHARVYGVQQETQYF. DNA of the CDR3: TGCGCCAGCAGCCACGCCCGGGTTTACGGGGTGCAGCAAGAGACCCAGTACTTC.

The chain has TRBV6-6 and TRBJ1-6; D possibly corresponds to TRBD1 (6 bases). Looked up from germline, CDR1 is MNHNY and CDR2 is SVGAGI (reference sequence). The CDR3 contains 13 residues. The germline V and J ends were trimmed by 3 bases and 10 bases, with 10 bases remaining between them. The CDR3 sequence is CASSYGQLSPLHF. DNA for the CDR3: TGTGCCAGCAGTTATGGACAGTTATCACCCCTCCACTTT.

This clonotype appeared a few times. The V gene is TRBV6-2 or TRBV6-3, the J gene TRBJ2-1, with TRBD2 matching over 14 bases. Germline trimming cut 5 bases from V and 9 bases from J; bases unmatched to any gene: 6. The CDR3 is 15 residues long. The germline V gene encodes CDR1 MNHEY and CDR2 SVGEGT. Here the CDR3 reads CASSLTSGGAFEQFF. The CDR3 bases are TGTGCCAGCAGTCTGACTAGCGGGGGGGCCTTTGAGCAGTTCTTC.

This clonotype occurred a few times. The chain joins TRBV11-2 to TRBJ2-5; either TRBD1 or TRBD2 may fit D (5 bases each). V lost 3 bases, J lost 0 bases, and 11 bases lay in between. Germline V gene lookup returns CDR1 SGHAT and CDR2 FQNNGV. This CDR3 is 15 amino acids long. The CDR3 DNA reads TGTGCCAGCAGCTTCCGGGACCGGCACCAAGAGACCCAGTACTTC. This codes for CASSFRDRHQETQYF.

This clonotype was observed a few times. This may be a read error: a much more frequent sequence differs by one nucleotide. In this CDR3 the conserved last residue, phenylalanine or tryptophan, is missing, so a read error is likely. The chain recombines TRBV6-1 with TRBJ2-6; D is perhaps TRBD1 (5 bases). Trimming removed 6 bases from V and 0 bases from J, with 12 bases in between. The CDR3 runs 16 residues. Germline-derived CDR1 and CDR2 are MNHNS and SASEGT. The CDR3 here is CASRTESSSGANVLTS. CDR3 DNA: TGTGCCAGCAGGACAGAGTCTAGCTCTGGGGCCAACGTCCTGACTTCC.

The chain uses TRBV5-1 and TRBJ2-1, with 10 bases matching TRBD2. Germline V CDR1 and CDR2: SGHRS, YFSETQ. Trimming cost V 7 bases and J 7 bases; bases outside gene matches: 5. The CDR3 is 13 amino acids. The CDR3 is CASGLAATNEQFF. The CDR3 bases are TGCGCCAGCGGACTAGCGGCTACTAATGAGCAGTTCTTC.

This clonotype has a handful of counts. The chain joins TRBV6-5 to TRBJ2-3; D possibly uses TRBD1 or TRBD2 (5 bases each). Trimming left V 4 bases short and J 8 bases short, with 16 bases between. CDR3 length: 14 residues. Germline V lookup: CDR1 MNHEY, CDR2 SVGAGI. The CDR3, as DNA: TGTGCCAGCAGTTTCGGGACCGACCCCGGTACGCAGTATTTT. Translation gives CASSFGTDPGTQYF.

This clonotype was seen many times. This rearrangement joins TRBV4-2 to TRBJ2-1, with D tentatively TRBD1 or TRBD2 (5 bases each). The CDR3 loop spans 17 amino acids. From germline, CDR1 is LGHNA and CDR2 YNFKEQ. Between the trimmed V and J ends, which lost 1 base and 0 bases, there was a span of 13 bases. The CDR3 protein is CASSQVVGTSSYNEQFF. The CDR3 coding sequence is TGTGCCAGCAGCCAAGTCGTGGGGACGAGCTCCTACAATGAGCAGTTCTTC.

Of note for this clonotype: A read error may produce the germline difference seen at one junction end. The genes are TRBV7-2 and TRBJ2-1, with TRBD2 as a possible D gene (5 bases). CDR1 and CDR2 (germline): SGHTA, FQGNSA. The CDR3 runs to 12 residues. The chain's CDR3 is CASSLANGNEVF. The CDR3 DNA follows: TGTGCCAGCAGCTTAGCAAACGGGAACGAGGTCTTC.

The CDR3 is CSAPSDGNYGYTF. The CDR3 DNA reads as TGCAGTGCCCCCTCCGACGGCAACTATGGCTACACCTTC. The chain carries TRBV20-1 and TRBJ1-2; D is unclear. This CDR3 contains 13 residues. Germline V gives CDR1 DFQATT, CDR2 SNEGSKA (reference sequence). V was clipped by 6 bases and J by 2 bases, with 13 bases between them.

V and J are TRBV7-2 and TRBJ1-1; 8 bases fit TRBD1. This CDR3 is built from 13 residues. V shed 0 bases and J 6 bases; nucleotides not matched to a gene: 0. Germline CDR1 and CDR2: SGHTA and FQGNSA. Here the CDR3 DNA reads TGTGCCAGCAGCTTAGCACAGGGGGCTGAAGCTTTCTTT. Translating gives CASSLAQGAEAFF. Variable domain in full (rest from reference TRBV7-2 and TRBJ1-1): GAGVSQSPSNKVTEKGKDVELRCDPISGHTALYWYRQSLGQGLEFLIYFQGNSAPDKSGLPSDRFSAERTGGSVSTLTIQRTQQEDSAVYLCASSLAQGAEAFFGQGTRLTVV.